This T cell receptor beta chain appears in the sequencing data of a study of TIL therapy for anti-PD-1-resistant metastatic lung cancer (dated by TCRdb to the early 2020s). Concerning the study at large: Enrolled patients had a median age of around 58 years (range about 35-80) and a median tumor PD-L1 proportion score of around 6%. T cell receptor beta sequencing of tumor and peripheral blood was used to follow clonotypes across the tumor, the expanded TIL product and serial blood samples. The cohort was predominantly lung adenocarcinoma, with four EGFR-mutant and two ALK-rearranged tumors, and half of patients were current or former smokers. A median non-synonymous tumor mutation burden of around 1.5 mutations per megabase was determined across the cohort by whole-exome sequencing. Results the study describes overall, beyond this receptor: Compared with baseline intratumoral T cells, expanded TIL cultures were more clonal and less diverse (median clonality about 6% vs 30%, p < 0.0001). The study protocol defined all tumor marker inferences as exploratory. The cohort was highly selected, including more treatment-naive, never-smoker and oncogene-addicted patients than is typical, which limits generalizability. Clonal turnover during TIL culture was high, and many clones enriched in the product were not detected in the baseline tumor, suggesting clonal contraction instead of faithful expansion.

TCR beta CDR3 regions were amplified from genomic DNA by bias-controlled multiplex PCR with the immunoSEQ v3 hsTCRB kit. TCR libraries were sequenced on an Illumina NextSeq 500 to approximately 2 million read pairs for survey level or 5-6 million for deep level. In the source study's methods: The immunoSEQ Analyzer software assigned V, D and J genes, filtered out non-productive sequences, and reported clonality. To compare repertoires between infused TIL and blood, productive Simpson clonality was used along with the Morisita overlap index of productive TRB rearrangements. The source is immuneACCESS, and TCRdb retained only in-frame sequences with V and J called. Part of the clones is not carried over; for the studies checked, unresolved V genes explain less than half of this, and the remainder is unexplained. The V and J calls and clone size come from that table; D and trimming were worked out from the DNA. The sample contains 25,000 to 30,000 clones, about two thirds of them found a single time. The ten top clones hold around 6.9% of the sample.

The time point label corresponds to: pre-treatment sample, taken before nivolumab and TIL therapy. Excised metastases, mostly pleural nodules or supraclavicular lymph nodes, were used as baseline tumor samples and were taken from the same resection from which TIL were grown. Tumors were harvested prior to any PD-1/PD-L1 blockade, after which nivolumab was administered to patients, and lymphodepletion, expanded TIL infusion and IL-2 were given to patients who progressed. Adults with stage 4 NSCLC were enrolled from late 2017 to January 2020 in a dual-center phase I trial. The samples were obtained from a phase I trial that was single-arm and open-label and tested tumor-infiltrating lymphocyte therapy combined with nivolumab in advanced non-small cell lung cancer. For each resected tumor, portions were snap-frozen in liquid nitrogen and kept at -80 degrees C. Tumor regions of interest were selected on H&E sections using laser-capture macrodissection, ground into roughly 15 mg aliquots, and extracted using Qiagen Allprep kits.

Comment on this clone: Its antigen has not been determined. Base qualities are not at hand, and no much larger clone is one base apart.

The material was tumor tissue, obtained at baseline. This clonotype was sampled from a person aged 25 to 79 with non-small cell lung cancer.

The DNA sequence is as follows: TGTGCCAGCAGCTCTCCCCGGGGGCAGTACTTC. This codes for CASSSPRGQYF. The sequence links TRBV11-2 to TRBJ2-7; matching of 5 bases hints at TRBD2 as the D gene. CDR1 and CDR2, looked up from the germline V gene, are SGHAT and FQNNGV. The CDR3 sequence holds 11 residues, the cysteine and phenylalanine included. The sequence is cut down to CDR3 DNA, 33 bases in frame from base 1. V was cut back by 4 bases and J by 9 bases, leaving a gap of 10 bases between them. Full variable domain (CDR3 extended with the reference TRBV11-2 and TRBJ2-7 proteins): EAGVAQSPRYKIIEKRQSVAFWCNPISGHATLYWYQQILGQGPKLLIQFQNNGVVDDSQLPKDRFSAERLKGVDSTLKIQPAKLEDSAVYLCASSSPRGQYFGPGTRLTVT.